This TCR beta chain emerged from a study of blood T cell repertoires in COVID-19. In the study overall: Collection of acute and convalescent COVID-19 samples took place in the United States, Italy and Spain. PBMCs, B-cell-depleted T cells, or T cells provided the cDNA or gDNA that made up the material.

Germline V gene data show CDR1 as SGHKS and CDR2 as YYEKEE (reference sequence). This CDR3 is built from 15 residues. Trimming shortened V by 3 bases and J by 1 base, and 13 bases separated the two germline ends. As handled by the study authors: Quantification of nucleated cells was approximated via reference gene primer amplification. Clones were read by immunoSEQ multiplex PCR, and TCRdb kept only the in-frame ones, dropping some. Clone size and the V and J calls come from that table; the DNA yielded D and trimming. The top ten clones hold around 8.1% of a sample with 90,000 to 95,000 clones, around 88% of them seen once.

The V and J genes are TRBV5-5 and TRBJ1-1, with D possibly matching TRBD1 (6 bases). The clonotype comes from a woman between 65 and 79 years old with acute or convalescent COVID-19. Source material: peripheral blood. In DNA, the CDR3 is TGTGCCAGCAGCTCCGGGACACCGACGAACACTGAAGCTTTCTTT. Translation: CASSSGTPTNTEAFF.